This T cell receptor (beta chain) was profiled in a study of blood T cells in healthy people across ages. The total RNA that was extracted per sample amounted to at least 5.5 micrograms. Sample-barcoded 5' priming and a J-beta primer mix drove a second PCR of 7 to 11 cycles. TCRdb analysed the 5' RACE reads with MiXCR anew, one entry per CDR3 protein. The sample has hundreds of thousands of distinct CDR3 sequences; 58% are singletons. The sample consisted of blood. This receptor was identified in a man aged 25 to 40 in good health.

The CDR3 region is CASSEAVLYQPQHF. The CDR3 region has the DNA TGCGCCAGCAGCGAAGCAGTTTTGTATCAGCCCCAGCATTTT. The rearrangement uses TRBV4-1 and TRBJ1-5; no clear D gene. In germline, CDR1 is MGHRA, CDR2 YSYEKL. V lost 5 bases and J 5 bases, leaving 13 bases between the germline ends. The CDR3 runs 14 residues.